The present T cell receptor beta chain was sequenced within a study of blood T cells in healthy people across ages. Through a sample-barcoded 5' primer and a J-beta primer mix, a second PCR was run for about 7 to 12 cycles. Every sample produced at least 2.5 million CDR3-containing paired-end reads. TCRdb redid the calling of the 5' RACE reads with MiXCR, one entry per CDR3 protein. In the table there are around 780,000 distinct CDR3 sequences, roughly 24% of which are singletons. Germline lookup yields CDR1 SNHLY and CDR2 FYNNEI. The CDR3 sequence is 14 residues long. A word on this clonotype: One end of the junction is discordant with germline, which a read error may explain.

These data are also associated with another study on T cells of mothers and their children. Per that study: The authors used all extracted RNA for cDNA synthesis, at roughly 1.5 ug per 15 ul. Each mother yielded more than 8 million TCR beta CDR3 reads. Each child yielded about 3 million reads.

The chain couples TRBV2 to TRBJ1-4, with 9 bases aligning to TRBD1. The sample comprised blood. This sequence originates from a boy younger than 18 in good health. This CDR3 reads CASSPGTGYEELFF. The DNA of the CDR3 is TGTGCCAGCAGTCCCGGGACAGGGTATGAAGAACTGTTTTTT.